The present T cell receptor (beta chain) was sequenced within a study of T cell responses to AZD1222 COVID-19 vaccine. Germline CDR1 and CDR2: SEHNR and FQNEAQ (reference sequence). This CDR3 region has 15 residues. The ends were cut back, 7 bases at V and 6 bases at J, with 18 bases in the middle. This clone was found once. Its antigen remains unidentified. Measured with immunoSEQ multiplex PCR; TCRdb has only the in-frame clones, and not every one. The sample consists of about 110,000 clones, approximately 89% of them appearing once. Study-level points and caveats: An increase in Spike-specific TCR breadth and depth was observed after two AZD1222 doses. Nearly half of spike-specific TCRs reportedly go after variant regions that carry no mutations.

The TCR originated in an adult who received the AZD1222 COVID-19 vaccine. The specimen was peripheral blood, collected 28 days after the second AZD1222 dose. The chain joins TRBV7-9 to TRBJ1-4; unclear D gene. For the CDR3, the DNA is TGTGCCAGCATCTTTCGTCAGGTGAGGGATGAAAAACTGTTTTTT. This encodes CASIFRQVRDEKLFF.